This TCR beta chain was profiled in a study of shared clonotypes between healthy human individuals. Study-wide results and limits: An anticipated effect of sequencing depth on clonotype sharing among donors was recognized.

Comments on this clone: What it binds is unknown.

Trimming left V 1 base short and J 0 bases short, with 13 bases between. The CDR3 is made up of 16 amino acids. Germline V gives CDR1 MNHNS, CDR2 SASEGT. Donors comprised only Caucasian adults living in Nashville, Tennessee. Repertoires were generated with immunoSEQ multiplex PCR, while TCRdb's copy carries only in-frame clones and drops some. The sample consists of about 2.3 million clones, more than 80% of them appearing once. The specimen sequenced was naive CD4+ T cells from PBMCs. Subset in this sample: CD45RA+ positively selected. The rearrangement joins TRBV6-1 to TRBJ2-7, with D perhaps given as TRBD1 or TRBD2 (5 bases each). This TCR came from a man aged 18-30 years in good health. Some clones in this sample may be carry-over from other donors' samples. The CDR3 bases are TGTGCCAGCAGTGAAGGGTCCGGGACGTACTCCTACGAGCAGTACTTC. It codes for CASSEGSGTYSYEQYF.